This TCR beta chain is drawn from a study of blood T cell repertoires in COVID-19. The J segment lost 10 bases and the V segment lost 6 bases, leaving 11 bases of the junction unmatched. CDR3 length equals 15 residues. Germline-derived CDR1 and CDR2 are MNHEY and SVGAGI. This table comes from immunoSEQ multiplex PCR, and its TCRdb copy is limited to in-frame clones, with some not included. The data show hundreds of thousands of clones, more than 75% seen once. This clonotype originated in a man over 45 with COVID-19, enrolled during active disease. Sequenced: peripheral blood. This chain uses TRBV6-5 with TRBJ1-6, with 8 positions matching TRBD1. In nucleotides, the CDR3 is TGTGCCAGCAGGGGGGGCAGGGGGCGAAGGTCACCCCTCCACTTT. Its translation: CASRGGRGRRSPLHF.